The present T cell receptor beta chain was sequenced within a study of shared clonotypes between healthy human individuals. Assay execution took place at the deep level. Data came from immunoSEQ multiplex PCR; TCRdb stores just in-frame clones and leaves some out. The sample lists about 520,000 clones, 90% to 97% occurring once. There are 13 residues in the CDR3. The germline V gene has CDR1 MNHEY and CDR2 SVGAGI. The V gene lost 5 bases and the J gene lost 7 bases, with 12 bases spanning the gap. The table lists this clone with a count of one. Sequenced input: naive CD4+ T cells sorted from blood. Documented subset: CD45RA+ positively selected. The clonotype originates from a woman younger than 45 in good health. V gene TRBV6-5 combines with J gene TRBJ1-5; maybe TRBD1 (6 bases). CDR3 amino acids: CASSLQGDQPQHF. In nucleotides, the CDR3 is TGTGCCAGCAGTCTACAGGGTGACCAGCCCCAGCATTTT.